This is a list of T cell receptor beta chains from one sample in a study of cytomegalovirus exposure and HLA in healthy donors. Only in-frame clones appear in the TCRdb table, and some are missing; sequencing was by immunoSEQ multiplex PCR. The table shows approximately 160,000 clones, with around 80% occurring only once. Sequenced material: PBMCs. These receptor sequences come from a woman under 30 in good health and CMV-seronegative. The CDR3 runs from the conserved cysteine through the conserved F or W. The D gene is left open where the match is weak. Clone size appears in some rows only: once, few, many, or a class for an expanded clone.

>TRBJ2-1|-|TRBV19|TRBD2
TGTGCCAGTAGAGGGACTAGCGGGAGCTCCTACAATGAGCAGTTCTTC
CASRGTSGSSYNEQFF
>TRBJ2-7|once|TRBV7-2|TRBD1
TGTGCCAGCAGCTCGCGGACAGGGTCACTCTACGAGCAGTACTTC
CASSSRTGSLYEQYF
>TRBJ1-1|-|TRBV19|-
TGTGCCAGTGGGATGGGACTCCCCTCCACTGAAGCTTTCTTT
CASGMGLPSTEAFF
>TRBJ1-3|-|TRBV5-5|TRBD1
TGTGCCAGCAGCTTGGACAGGGGGCTGAGAAACACCATATATTTT
CASSLDRGLRNTIYF
>TRBJ2-7|few|TRBV28|-
TGTGCCAGCAGCCATACAGAAGATAGCTCCTACGAGCAGTACTTC
CASSHTEDSSYEQYF
>TRBJ1-1|-|TRBV6-4|-
TGTGCCAGCAGTGACTCGGAGGGAGGGGTGAACACTGAAGCTTTCTTT
CASSDSEGGVNTEAFF
>TRBJ1-2|-|TRBV5-6|-
TGTGCCAGCAGCTTGGTACAGGATTATGGCTACACCTTC
CASSLVQDYGYTF
>TRBJ2-5|-|TRBV5-4|TRBD1
TGTGCCAGCAGCCGAACAGGGGTGACGAAAGAGACCCAGTACTTC
CASSRTGVTKETQYF
>TRBJ2-1|-|TRBV6-5|-
TGTGCCAGCAGTTTAGCGCCGAGCCTCTACAATGAGCAGTTCTTC
CASSLAPSLYNEQFF
>TRBJ1-5|-|TRBV2|-
TGTGCCAGCAGGCGGGGAAGGGAAGAGCCCCAGCATTTT
CASRRGREEPQHF
>TRBJ2-7|-|TRBV6-6|-
TGTGCCAGCAGTTACCCGGCAGGGCCATCCTCCTACGAGCAGTACTTC
CASSYPAGPSSYEQYF
>TRBJ2-1|-|TRBV28|TRBD2
TGTGCCAGCAGTTTACAAGGACTAGCGGGAGTCGGATCCTACAATGAGCAGTTCTTC
CASSLQGLAGVGSYNEQFF
>TRBJ1-6|-|TRBV7-8|-
TGTGCCAGCAGCGTTGGGGACACCCGTAATTCACCCCTCCACTTT
CASSVGDTRNSPLHF
>TRBJ1-1|-|TRBV11-2|TRBD1
TGTGCCAGCAGAGATAGACAGGGGAACACTGAAGCTTTCTTT
CASRDRQGNTEAFF
>TRBJ2-7|-|TRBV7-9|-
TGTGCCAGCAGCCCTCCTAGTCCCACGGGGTTAGCAGTATTC
CASSPPSPTGLAVF
>TRBJ2-5|-|TRBV18|TRBD2
TGTGCCAGCTCACCACGGCTAGCGGGAGGGGAGACCCAGTACTTC
CASSPRLAGGETQYF
>TRBJ2-7|once|TRBV28|TRBD2
TGTGCCAGCAGTTTACCCACAGGGACTAGCGGGTACGAGCAGTACTTC
CASSLPTGTSGYEQYF
>TRBJ2-1|once|TRBV15|-
TGTGCCACCAGCAGAGTCGGGGACTACAATGAGCAGTTCTTC
CATSRVGDYNEQFF
>TRBJ2-7|few|TRBV6-6|-
TGTGCCAGCAGTCGACAGTACTACGAGCAGTACTTC
CASSRQYYEQYF
>TRBJ2-1|-|TRBV13|-
TGTGCCAGCAGCTTATCTTGGCAGCAGTTCTTC
CASSLSWQQFF
>TRBJ2-3|-|TRBV7-9|-
TGTGCCAGCAGATCTAGCGCCACTGCAGATACGCAGTATTTT
CASRSSATADTQYF
>TRBJ2-2|once|TRBV5-6|-
TGTGCCAGCAGCCAAACAGGGAGATTCACCGGGGAGCTGTTTTTT
CASSQTGRFTGELFF
>TRBJ2-1|-|TRBV27|-
TGTGCCAGCAGTTTAGCGAGCTCCTACAATGAGCAGTTCTTC
CASSLASSYNEQFF
>TRBJ2-7|-|TRBV10-3|-
TGTGCCATTCAAGGGACACAGAGCTCCTACGAGCAGTACTTC
CAIQGTQSSYEQYF
>TRBJ2-7|-|TRBV9|TRBD1
TGTGCCAGCAGCGAGACCGGGACAGGATCCTACGAGCAGTACTTC
CASSETGTGSYEQYF
>TRBJ2-3|-|TRBV5-6|TRBD2
TGTGCCAGCAGCTTGGTATCGACTAGCTTAGATACGCAGTATTTT
CASSLVSTSLDTQYF
>TRBJ2-2|-|TRBV4-1|-
TGCGCCAGCAGCCAAGATCTTAGGCGGACCGGGGAGCTGTTTTTT
CASSQDLRRTGELFF
>TRBJ2-7|-|TRBV28|TRBD1
TGTGCCAGCAGTTCCGGGACAGGCGGATTATCCTACGAGCAGTACTTC
CASSSGTGGLSYEQYF
>TRBJ2-5|-|TRBV10-3|TRBD2
TGTGCCATCAGTGTTTCGGCGGGGGTGAAAGAGACCCAGTACTTC
CAISVSAGVKETQYF
>TRBJ1-2|once|TRBV10-3|-
TGTGCCATTTTAAGTAACGGGTATGGCTACACCTTC
CAILSNGYGYTF
>TRBJ2-3|-|TRBV10-3|-
TGTGCCATCAGTGAGTCGAGTCCGGGGAGCACAGATACGCAGTATTTT
CAISESSPGSTDTQYF
>TRBJ2-1|-|TRBV10-3|TRBD1
TGTGCCATCAGAGGACAGGGGGCTTATGAGCAGTTCTTC
CAIRGQGAYEQFF
>TRBJ1-1|few|TRBV5-1|TRBD1
TGCGCCAGCAGGAGACAGGGTTCGACCCCCTCAGTTCAAGCTTTCTTT
CASRRQGSTPSVQAFF
>TRBJ1-1|once|TRBV25-1|-
TGTGCCAGCACCAAATTCGGACAGACTGAAGCTTTCTTT
CASTKFGQTEAFF
>TRBJ2-5|-|TRBV5-1|-
TGCGCCAGCAGCTTGACAGGCAGCGCCCACCAAGAGACCCAGTACTTC
CASSLTGSAHQETQYF
>TRBJ1-4|-|TRBV7-9|TRBD1
TGTGCCAGCAGCTTAGGTCAGGGGGCCGGGGAAAAACTGTTTTTT
CASSLGQGAGEKLFF
>TRBJ2-1|-|TRBV6-1|-
TGTGCCAGCAGTGAAGTGGGAGTCCGGTTCTTC
CASSEVGVRFF
>TRBJ2-1|-|TRBV5-1|-
TGCGCCAGCAGCTTGCCCAGGGAGGCAGGAGACCCCTACAATGAGCAGTTCTTC
CASSLPREAGDPYNEQFF
>TRBJ2-6|-|TRBV5-1|-
TGCGCCAGCAGCCCCCCGGGGACTGGGGCCAACGTCCTGACTTTC
CASSPPGTGANVLTF